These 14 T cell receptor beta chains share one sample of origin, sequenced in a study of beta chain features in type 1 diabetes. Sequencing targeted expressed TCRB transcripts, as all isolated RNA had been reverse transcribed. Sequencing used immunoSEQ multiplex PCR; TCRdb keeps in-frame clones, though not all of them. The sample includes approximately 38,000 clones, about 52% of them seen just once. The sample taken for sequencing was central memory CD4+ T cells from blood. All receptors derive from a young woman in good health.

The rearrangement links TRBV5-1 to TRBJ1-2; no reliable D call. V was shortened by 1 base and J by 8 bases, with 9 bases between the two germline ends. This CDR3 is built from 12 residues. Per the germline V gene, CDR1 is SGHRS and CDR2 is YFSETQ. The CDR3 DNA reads TGCGCCAGCAGCTTGAACAGCCGGGGCTACACCTTC. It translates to CASSLNSRGYTF.

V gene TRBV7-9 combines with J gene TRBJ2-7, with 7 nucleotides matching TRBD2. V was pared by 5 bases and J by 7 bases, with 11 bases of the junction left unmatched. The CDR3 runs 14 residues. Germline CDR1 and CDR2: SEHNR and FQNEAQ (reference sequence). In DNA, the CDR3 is TGTGCCAGCAGCCCCCTCGGGGAGCGGGGAGAGCAGTACTTC. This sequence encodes CASSPLGERGEQYF.

The CDR3 protein is CAISIPGENSPLHF. The CDR3 nucleotides are TGTGCCATCAGTATTCCCGGGGAAAATTCACCCCTCCACTTT. The rearrangement joins TRBV10-3 to TRBJ1-6, with no clear D. The germline gives CDR1 ENHRY, CDR2 SYGVKD. V lost 5 bases, J lost 7 bases, and 12 bases lay in between. There are 14 residues in the CDR3.

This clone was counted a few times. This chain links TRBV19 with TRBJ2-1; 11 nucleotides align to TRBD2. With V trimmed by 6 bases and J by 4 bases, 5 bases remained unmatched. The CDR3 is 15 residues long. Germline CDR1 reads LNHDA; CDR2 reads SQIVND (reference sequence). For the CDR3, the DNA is TGTGCCAGTAGGCTGGGACTAGCGGATTACAATGAGCAGTTCTTC. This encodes CASRLGLADYNEQFF.

In nucleotides, the CDR3 is TGTGCTAGTGCCATCCGGGACAGGGCCAATCAGCCCCAGCATTTT. Its protein is CASAIRDRANQPQHF. This sequence joins TRBV12-5 and TRBJ1-5; 9 nucleotides line up with TRBD1. The CDR3 is made up of 15 amino acids. The germline CDR1 and CDR2 sequences are LGHNT and FRNRAP. V was clipped by 7 bases and J by 3 bases; unmatched bases: 7.

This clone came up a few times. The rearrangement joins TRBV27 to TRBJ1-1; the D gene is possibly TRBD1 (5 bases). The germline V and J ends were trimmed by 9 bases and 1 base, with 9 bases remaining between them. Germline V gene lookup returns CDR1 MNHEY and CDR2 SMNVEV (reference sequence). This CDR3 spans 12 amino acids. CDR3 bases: TGTGCCAGTCACGACAGGAACACTGAAGCTTTCTTT. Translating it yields CASHDRNTEAFF.

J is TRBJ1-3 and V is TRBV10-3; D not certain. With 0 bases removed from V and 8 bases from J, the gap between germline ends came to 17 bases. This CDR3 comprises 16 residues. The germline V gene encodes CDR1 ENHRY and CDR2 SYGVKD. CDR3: CAISESPGGRGDTIYF. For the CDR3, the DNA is TGTGCCATCAGTGAGTCCCCAGGAGGGCGTGGCGACACCATATATTTT.

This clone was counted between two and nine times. The CDR3 nucleotides are TGTGCCAGCTCACCCAGAGAGGCTGAAGCTTTCTTT. Its protein is CASSPREAEAFF. The chain couples TRBV18 to TRBJ1-1; D gene ambiguous. V lost 3 bases, J lost 6 bases, and 8 bases lay in between. The CDR3 has 12 residues. Germline values: CDR1 KGHSH, CDR2 LQKENI. The full variable domain, its missing parts supplied by reference TRBV18 and TRBJ1-1, is NAGVMQNPRHLVRRRGQEARLRCSPMKGHSHVYWYRQLPEEGLKFMVYLQKENIIDESGMPKERFSAEFPKEGPSILRIQQVVRGDSAAYFCASSPREAEAFFGQGTRLTVV.

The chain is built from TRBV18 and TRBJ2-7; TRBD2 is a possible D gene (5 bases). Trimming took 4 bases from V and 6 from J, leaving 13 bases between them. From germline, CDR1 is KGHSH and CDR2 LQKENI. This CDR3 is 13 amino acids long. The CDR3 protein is CASSRTTEGEQYF. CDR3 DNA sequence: TGTGCCAGCTCACGTACCACAGAGGGCGAGCAGTACTTC.

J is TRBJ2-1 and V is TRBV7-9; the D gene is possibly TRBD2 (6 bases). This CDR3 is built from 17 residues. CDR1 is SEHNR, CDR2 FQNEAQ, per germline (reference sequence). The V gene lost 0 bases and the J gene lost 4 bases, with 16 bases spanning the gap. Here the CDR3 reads CASSLAGPGLVYNEQFF. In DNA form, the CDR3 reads TGTGCCAGCAGCTTAGCCGGCCCGGGACTGGTTTACAATGAGCAGTTCTTC.

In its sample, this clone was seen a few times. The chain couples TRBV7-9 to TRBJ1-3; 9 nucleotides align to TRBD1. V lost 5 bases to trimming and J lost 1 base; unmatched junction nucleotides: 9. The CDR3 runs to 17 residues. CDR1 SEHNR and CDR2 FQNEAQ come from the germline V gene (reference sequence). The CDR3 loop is CASSPGQGFGSGNTIYF. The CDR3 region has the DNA TGTGCCAGCAGCCCCGGACAGGGGTTCGGGTCTGGAAACACCATATATTTT.

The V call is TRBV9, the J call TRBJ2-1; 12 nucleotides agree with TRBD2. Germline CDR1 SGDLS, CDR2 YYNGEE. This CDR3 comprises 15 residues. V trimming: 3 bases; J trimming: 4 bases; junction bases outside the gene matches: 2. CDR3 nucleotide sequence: TGTGCCAGCAGCGCCCTAGCGGGGGGGTACAATGAGCAGTTCTTC. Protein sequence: CASSALAGGYNEQFF.

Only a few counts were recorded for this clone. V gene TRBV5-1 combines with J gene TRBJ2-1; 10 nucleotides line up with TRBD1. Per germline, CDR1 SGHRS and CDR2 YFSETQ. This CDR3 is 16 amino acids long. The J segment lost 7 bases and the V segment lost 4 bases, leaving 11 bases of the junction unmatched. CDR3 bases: TGCGCCAGCAGCCCAACCGGGACAGGGGTTCGAAATGAGCAGTTCTTC. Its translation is CASSPTGTGVRNEQFF.

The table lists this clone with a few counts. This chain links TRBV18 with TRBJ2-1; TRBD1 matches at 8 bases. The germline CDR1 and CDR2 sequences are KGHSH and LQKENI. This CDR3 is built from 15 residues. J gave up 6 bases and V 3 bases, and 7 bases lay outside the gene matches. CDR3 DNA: TGTGCCAGCTCACCTCTCATACAGGGGGGCAATGAGCAGTTCTTC. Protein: CASSPLIQGGNEQFF. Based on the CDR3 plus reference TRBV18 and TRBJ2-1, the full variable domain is NAGVMQNPRHLVRRRGQEARLRCSPMKGHSHVYWYRQLPEEGLKFMVYLQKENIIDESGMPKERFSAEFPKEGPSILRIQQVVRGDSAAYFCASSPLIQGGNEQFFGPGTRLTVL.